The sample holds a few counts of the clone carrying this T cell receptor (beta chain). The record originates from a study of blood T cell repertoires in COVID-19. Study summary: Some COVID-19 samples were acute and others convalescent; all came from the United States, Italy and Spain.

Sequencing used immunoSEQ multiplex PCR; TCRdb keeps in-frame clones, though not all of them. This sample has hundreds of thousands of clones; around 87% occur once, and the top ten carry about 1%. Seattle participants joined during active infection and were tracked over time. This TCR came from a woman in her 40s with COVID-19, enrolled during active disease. Source material: peripheral blood.

The DNA for the CDR3 is TGTGCCAGCAGCTCGACAGACTATGGCTACACCTTC. It is translated as CASSSTDYGYTF. This chain uses TRBV7-2 with TRBJ1-2; D may be TRBD1 (5 bases). The germline CDR1 and CDR2 sequences are SGHTA and FQGNSA. The length of the CDR3 is 12 residues. V dropped 4 bases and J dropped 3 bases, with 6 bases sitting between them.